The 14 T cell receptor beta chains reported below all come from one sample, sequenced in a study of T cells in Graves' hyperthyroidism and ophthalmopathy. What was amplified from RNA transcripts were TCR beta CDR3 regions. A set of HTBI primers served as the primers for a first-round RT-PCR of the TCR CDR3. A single record per CDR3 protein comes from TCRdb applying MiXCR to the multiplex PCR reads. Of 640,000 or so distinct CDR3 sequences listed, approximately 14% were seen once; the top ten hold 4% to 5.5%. The specimen sequenced was blood. The source is a woman in her 40s with Graves' ophthalmopathy.

This clonotype has a count of ten or more. The CDR3: CATSRDWDKDQPQHF. The CDR3 nucleotides read TGTGCCACCAGCAGAGATTGGGACAAAGATCAGCCCCAGCATTTT. V is TRBV15 and J is TRBJ1-5; a weak D match, TRBD1 (6 bases). Trimming stripped 0 bases from V and 5 bases from J, with 11 bases between. The germline V gene encodes CDR1 LNHNV and CDR2 YYDKDF (reference sequence). This CDR3 is built from 15 residues.

Many counts were recorded for this clonotype. The rearrangement links TRBV14 to TRBJ2-5; the D gene is possibly TRBD1 (6 bases). Germline CDR1 reads SGHDN; CDR2 reads FVKESK. Trimming removed 4 bases at V and 5 bases at J, with 17 bases between. This CDR3 region has 15 residues. The CDR3 DNA follows: TGTGCCAGCAGCCGGAGTCGAACAGGGCGGGAGACCCAGTACTTC. It encodes CASSRSRTGRETQYF.

This clonotype was detected once. This rearrangement joins TRBV15 to TRBJ2-5, with no clear D. Germline V gives CDR1 LNHNV, CDR2 YYDKDF (reference sequence). V shed 0 bases and J shed 8 bases, with 7 bases lying between them. CDR3 size: 12 residues. CDR3 in amino acids: CATSRDSPTQYF. CDR3 in DNA: TGTGCCACCAGCAGAGATTCCCCAACCCAGTACTTC. The variable domain in full, completed from reference TRBV15 and TRBJ2-5, reads DAMVIQNPRYQVTQFGKPVTLSCSQTLNHNVMYWYQQKSSQAPKLLFHYYDKDFNNEADTPDNFQSRRPNTSFCFLDIRSPGLGDTAMYLCATSRDSPTQYFGPGTRLLVL.

In this sample, this clonotype turned up many times. V gene TRBV28 combines with J gene TRBJ2-5; possibly TRBD1 for D (6 bases). V was shortened by 9 bases and J by 5 bases, with 19 bases between the two germline ends. Germline CDR1 MDHEN, CDR2 SYDVKM. The CDR3 is 14 amino acids. The CDR3 nucleotides are TGTGCCAGTAGCCCTGGTTGGGGGCGGGAGACCCAGTACTTC. Amino acid sequence: CASSPGWGRETQYF.

This clonotype appeared many times. This rearrangement joins TRBV30 to TRBJ2-7; 7 bases align to TRBD1. The junction had 6 bases not matched to a gene; V was cut back by 1 base and J by 3 bases. Per germline, CDR1 GTSNPN and CDR2 SVGIG (reference sequence). The CDR3 runs to 14 residues. CDR3 loop: CAWSGFRQGYEQYF. CDR3 nucleotides: TGTGCCTGGAGTGGGTTCCGACAGGGCTACGAGCAGTACTTC.

This clonotype has at least ten counts. The gene calls are TRBV20-1 and TRBJ2-7, with D perhaps given as TRBD1 or TRBD2 (5 bases each). V shed 3 bases and J shed 11 bases, with 17 bases lying between them. Per germline, CDR1 DFQATT and CDR2 SNEGSKA (reference sequence). The CDR3 length is 12 residues. The CDR3 DNA follows: TGCAGTGCTAGGGCCGGGGCACAAGGGAAGTACTTC. Translation gives CSARAGAQGKYF.

This clonotype turned up a few times. The J gene is TRBJ2-7, the V gene TRBV29-1; tentative D call: TRBD1 (6 bases). The CDR3 covers 13 residues. Per germline, CDR1 SQVTM and CDR2 ANQGSEA. V dropped 5 bases and J dropped 1 base, with 12 bases sitting between them. DNA of the CDR3: TGCAGCGTTCAAACAGGGTTATCCTACGAGCAGTACTTC. It yields the protein CSVQTGLSYEQYF.

This clonotype has a count of ten or more. This chain links TRBV6-5 with TRBJ1-2; a possible D gene is TRBD1 (5 bases). The CDR3 spans 12 residues. V lost 8 bases and J 7 bases, leaving 14 bases between the germline ends. The germline CDR1 and CDR2 sequences are MNHEY and SVGAGI. CDR3 coding DNA: TGTGCCAGCGGTTCGACAGTCTCTGGCTACACCTTC. Encoded protein: CASGSTVSGYTF.

Ten or more counts support this clonotype. The rearrangement links TRBV12-3 or TRBV12-4 to TRBJ1-2; D may be TRBD1 (6 bases). The CDR3 contains 12 residues. The ends were cut back, 6 bases at V and 6 bases at J, with 11 bases in the middle. The CDR3 loop is CASRSNRDGYTF. CDR3 DNA sequence: TGTGCCAGCAGATCTAACAGGGATGGCTACACCTTC.

This clonotype was seen many times. The gene calls are TRBV28 and TRBJ2-5; no clear D gene. The germline V gene has CDR1 MDHEN and CDR2 SYDVKM. Trimming took off 6 bases at V and 4 bases at J, with 21 bases between the two ends. The CDR3 has 16 residues. The CDR3 DNA follows: TGTGCCAGCAGCCCGAACCTTGACCCACGTCGAGAGACCCAGTACTTC. It codes for CASSPNLDPRRETQYF.

This clonotype was counted between two and nine times. The V gene is TRBV7-3, the J gene TRBJ2-2; TRBD2 matches at 7 bases. Trimming took 4 bases from V and 3 from J; bases not matched to a gene: 8. In germline, CDR1 is SGHTA, CDR2 FQGTGA. This CDR3 region has 16 residues. The CDR3 bases are TGTGCCAGCAGCTCCCGACTGGCGGGGGACACCGGGGAGCTGTTTTTT. Translated, it gives CASSSRLAGDTGELFF.

The V call is TRBV6-5, the J call TRBJ1-1, with a weak D call TRBD1 (5 bases). Germline CDR1 and CDR2: MNHEY and SVGAGI. Trimming shortened V by 2 bases and J by 7 bases, and 11 bases separated the two germline ends. This CDR3 contains 13 residues. The chain's CDR3 is CASSYDGTGEAFF. CDR3 coding DNA: TGTGCCAGCAGTTACGACGGGACCGGTGAAGCTTTCTTT.

The table lists this clonotype with a few counts. The chain links TRBV28 to TRBJ2-7; no clear D gene. With 4 bases removed from V and 4 bases from J, the gap between germline ends came to 14 bases. The germline CDR1 and CDR2 sequences are MDHEN and SYDVKM. The CDR3 has 14 residues. CDR3 nucleotides: TGTGCCAGCAGTTCTGTAGGATTTGGATACGAGCAGTACTTC. This gives the protein CASSSVGFGYEQYF.

Ten or more counts support this clonotype. The V gene is TRBV18, the J gene TRBJ1-1; 7 bases align to TRBD1. Germline V gene sequence: CDR1 KGHSH, CDR2 LQKENI. The CDR3 is 14 amino acids. Trimming removed 3 bases from V and 4 bases from J; junction bases left unmatched: 5. In nucleotides, the CDR3 is TGTGCCAGCTCACCGGGGAGGGGGCGCACTGAAGCTTTCTTT. Its protein is CASSPGRGRTEAFF.